This is a list of T cell receptor beta chains from one sample in a study of cytomegalovirus exposure and HLA in healthy donors. The assay was immunoSEQ multiplex PCR, and TCRdb's table has in-frame clones only and misses some. The table shows 150,000 or so clones, with around three quarters occurring only once. The specimen sequenced was PBMCs. These receptors were taken from a man aged 40-49 years in good health and CMV-seropositive. CDR3s include the opening cysteine and the closing phenylalanine or tryptophan. D genes are given only for firm matches. A row's size may be missing; if present it is once, few, many or a size class.

D: TRBD1; J: TRBJ1-2; size: -; V: TRBV7-3; DNA: TGTGCCAGCAGCTTGACAGGGGTTAATAACTATGGCTACACCTTC; CDR3: CASSLTGVNNYGYTF
D: -; J: TRBJ2-5; size: -; V: TRBV6-4; DNA: TGTGCCAGCGCAGGGCGCCAAGAGACCCAGTACTTC; CDR3: CASAGRQETQYF
D: TRBD2; J: TRBJ2-3; size: -; V: TRBV27; DNA: TGTGCCAGCAGGGCGGACCGACTAGCGGGAGTGGCAGATACGCAGTATTTT; CDR3: CASRADRLAGVADTQYF
D: -; J: TRBJ1-1; size: -; V: TRBV27; DNA: TGTGCCAGCAGTTTACAGGCTCGGAACACTGAAGCTTTCTTT; CDR3: CASSLQARNTEAFF
D: -; J: TRBJ2-1; size: -; V: TRBV19; DNA: TGTGCCAGTAGTAATTATAATGAGCAGTTCTTC; CDR3: CASSNYNEQFF
D: -; J: TRBJ2-3; size: -; V: TRBV2; DNA: TGTGCCAGCAGTGAAGCGCGAGTAGCTGGTGATACGCAGTATTTT; CDR3: CASSEARVAGDTQYF
D: TRBD1; J: TRBJ1-2; size: few; V: TRBV5-4; DNA: TGTGCCAGCAGCTTCCCCAGGGGGAATAACTATGGCTACACCTTC; CDR3: CASSFPRGNNYGYTF
D: TRBD1; J: TRBJ2-7; size: -; V: TRBV11-3; DNA: TGTGCCAGCAGCCCGGGTGACAGGGCACAGGAGGAGCAGTACTTC; CDR3: CASSPGDRAQEEQYF
D: -; J: TRBJ1-3; size: -; V: TRBV6-1; DNA: TGTGCCAGCACTGCGGGGTCAACTGGAAACACCATATATTTT; CDR3: CASTAGSTGNTIYF
D: -; J: TRBJ2-3; size: -; V: TRBV25-1; DNA: TGTGCCGCCCTAGATGAATATAGCACAGATACGCAGTATTTT; CDR3: CAALDEYSTDTQYF
D: -; J: TRBJ2-3; size: few; V: TRBV29-1; DNA: TGCAGCGTTGAAGATGGAGCGAGCACAGATACGCAGTATTTT; CDR3: CSVEDGASTDTQYF
D: -; J: TRBJ2-5; size: -; V: TRBV14; DNA: TGTGCCAGCAGCCAAGCTCCTAAAGAGACCCAGTACTTC; CDR3: CASSQAPKETQYF
D: -; J: TRBJ2-1; size: -; V: TRBV27; DNA: TGTGCCAGCAGTTCCCAGACTAGTCTGGGGACGGATGAGCAGTTCTTC; CDR3: CASSSQTSLGTDEQFF
D: TRBD1; J: TRBJ2-7; size: -; V: TRBV18; DNA: TGTGCCAGCTCACCGGGACAGGGGGCCTACGAGCAGTACTTC; CDR3: CASSPGQGAYEQYF
D: TRBD2; J: TRBJ2-7; size: -; V: TRBV6-6; DNA: TGTGCCAGCAGGAGGCCTAGCGGGACGACCTACGAGCAGTACTTC; CDR3: CASRRPSGTTYEQYF
D: -; J: TRBJ2-3; size: few; V: TRBV19; DNA: TGTGCCAGTAGTATGAGAGGCGATACGCAGTATTTT; CDR3: CASSMRGDTQYF
D: -; J: TRBJ2-3; size: -; V: TRBV10-1; DNA: TGCGCCAGCAGTGAGGGGGGGTCAGATACGCAGTATTTT; CDR3: CASSEGGSDTQYF
D: -; J: TRBJ2-3; size: -; V: TRBV19; DNA: TGTGCCAGTAGCCTATACCCCCAGGGGACGGGCACAGATACGCAGTATTTT; CDR3: CASSLYPQGTGTDTQYF
D: TRBD1; J: TRBJ1-2; size: few; V: TRBV30; DNA: TGTGCCTGGTGGGACAGTCTTAACTATGGCTACACCTTC; CDR3: CAWWDSLNYGYTF
D: TRBD1; J: TRBJ1-1; size: -; V: TRBV27; DNA: TGTGCCAGCAGTTACAGGGGGGGCGCGAGGAACACTGAAGCTTTCTTT; CDR3: CASSYRGGARNTEAFF
D: TRBD2; J: TRBJ2-1; size: -; V: TRBV7-2; DNA: TGTGCCAGCAGCTTAGGTCGGACTAGCGGGAGGGCCTCCTACAATGAGCAGTTCTTC; CDR3: CASSLGRTSGRASYNEQFF
D: -; J: TRBJ1-5; size: -; V: TRBV30; DNA: TGTGCCTGGAGTGGTCAGGGGAATCAGCCCCAGCATTTT; CDR3: CAWSGQGNQPQHF
D: -; J: TRBJ2-7; size: -; V: TRBV4-3; DNA: TGCGCCAGCAGCCAGGATATGGCGGTAAACTACGAGCAGTACTTC; CDR3: CASSQDMAVNYEQYF
D: TRBD2; J: TRBJ2-1; size: -; V: TRBV5-1; DNA: TGCGCCAGCAGCTTGGCTAGCGGGAGGCCTACTCCCTCCTACAATGAGCAGTTCTTC; CDR3: CASSLASGRPTPSYNEQFF
D: TRBD1; J: TRBJ1-1; size: -; V: TRBV6-5; DNA: TGTGCCAGCAGTTTTGGACAGGGGGGGAAAACTGAAGCTTTCTTT; CDR3: CASSFGQGGKTEAFF
D: -; J: TRBJ2-1; size: -; V: TRBV9; DNA: TGTGCCAGCAGCGTTGGACTTTCTTACAATGAGCAGTTCTTC; CDR3: CASSVGLSYNEQFF
D: -; J: TRBJ1-3; size: once; V: TRBV7-9; DNA: TGTGCCAGCAGGCCAATCGGGTCCGCGAGGGCCACATCCGGAAACACCATATATTTT; CDR3: CASRPIGSARATSGNTIYF
D: -; J: TRBJ1-5; size: -; V: TRBV5-4; DNA: TGTGCCAGCAGCTTGGGGACATCTGCGAATCAGCCCCAGCATTTT; CDR3: CASSLGTSANQPQHF
D: TRBD1; J: TRBJ2-1; size: few; V: TRBV4-1; DNA: TGCGCCAGCAGCCAAGATATCGGGACAGGGGCGGGGAATGAGCAGTTCTTC; CDR3: CASSQDIGTGAGNEQFF
D: TRBD2; J: TRBJ2-1; size: -; V: TRBV9; DNA: TGTGCCAGCAGCGTGGCCGGGACTAGACCTGTCGATGAGCAGTTCTTC; CDR3: CASSVAGTRPVDEQFF
D: -; J: TRBJ1-1; size: -; V: TRBV5-4; DNA: TGTGCCAGCAGCTTGGAGCTGTCGAACACTGAAGCTTTCTTT; CDR3: CASSLELSNTEAFF